These 11 T cell receptor beta chains originate from one sample sequenced in a study of cytomegalovirus exposure and HLA in healthy donors. The PCR employed 60 Vbeta primers together with 13 Jbeta primers. Generated by immunoSEQ multiplex PCR, the TCRdb table keeps only in-frame clones and is missing some. The sample totals roughly 82,000 clones. What was sequenced was PBMCs. The receptors come from a woman between 55 and 75 years old in good health and CMV-seronegative.

This chain connects TRBV11-3 to TRBJ2-7, with 8 bases that match TRBD1. Germline-derived CDR1 and CDR2 are SGHNT and YENEEA. This CDR3 is built from 15 residues. The V and J ends lost 3 bases and 1 base, in that order; junction bases with no gene match: 5. The CDR3 region has the DNA TGTGCCAGCAGCTTTGACGGACAGGGTTCCTACGAGCAGTACTTC. Encoded protein: CASSFDGQGSYEQYF.

The chain has TRBV18 and TRBJ2-6, with TRBD1 as a possible D gene (6 bases). The CDR3 runs 17 residues. Germline V gene data show CDR1 as KGHSH and CDR2 as LQKENI. V lost 5 bases and J 0 bases, leaving 14 bases between the germline ends. The CDR3: CASSGGRRISGANVLTF. In DNA form, the CDR3 reads TGTGCCAGCTCAGGGGGCCGGCGGATCTCTGGGGCCAACGTCCTGACTTTC.

The gene calls are TRBV10-3 and TRBJ2-1, with D unresolved. CDR1 ENHRY and CDR2 SYGVKD come from the germline V gene. The V end was cut by 0 bases, the J end by 7 bases, with 7 bases between. This CDR3 spans 13 amino acids. CDR3 in amino acids: CAISESYANEQFF. CDR3 nucleotides: TGTGCCATCAGTGAGTCGTACGCGAATGAGCAGTTCTTC.

J is TRBJ1-4 and V is TRBV6-5; D is ambiguous. The CDR3 loop spans 14 amino acids. Germline CDR1 is MNHEY and CDR2 is SVGAGI. V gave up 6 bases and J gave up 0 bases, with 8 bases separating them. The CDR3, as DNA: TGTGCCAGCAGCCGACAAGCAACTAATGAAAAACTGTTTTTT. Translation: CASSRQATNEKLFF.

V gene TRBV2 combines with J gene TRBJ2-5; no reliable D call. The J call is uncertain, as TRBJ2-7 better fits the DNA end. The CDR3 extends over 12 amino acids. Germline assignment: CDR1 SNHLY and CDR2 FYNNEI. CDR3 nucleotide sequence: TGTGCCAGCAGTGAAACCCCCTACGAGCAGTACTTC. Its translation is CASSETPYEQYF.

The rearrangement links TRBV18 to TRBJ2-6, with D possibly being TRBD2 (6 bases). This CDR3 comprises 16 residues. V shed 3 bases and J shed 0 bases, with 9 bases lying between them. CDR1 and CDR2 from the germline V gene are KGHSH and LQKENI. CDR3 sequence reads: CASSPGSFSGANVLTF. CDR3 sequence (DNA): TGTGCCAGCTCACCCGGGAGCTTCTCTGGGGCCAACGTCCTGACTTTC.

As concerns this clone: At one boundary the junction diverges from the germline segment, which might be a read error. The chain combines TRBV29-1 with TRBJ2-7; 8 bases line up with TRBD2. This CDR3 spans 13 amino acids. CDR1 is SQVTM, CDR2 ANQGSEA, per germline. The chain's CDR3 is CGVGPGGGYEQYF. The CDR3 region has the DNA TGCGGCGTCGGACCGGGAGGGGGCTACGAGCAGTACTTC.

This chain uses TRBV28 with TRBJ1-1; D is uncertain. The germline V gene encodes CDR1 MDHEN and CDR2 SYDVKM. The CDR3 spans 10 residues. Trimming left V 2 bases short and J 9 bases short, with 4 bases between. CDR3 in amino acids: CASSLGQAFF. The CDR3 DNA reads TGTGCCAGCAGTTTAGGGCAAGCTTTCTTT.

The rearrangement joins TRBV19 to TRBJ2-7; 9 bases map to TRBD1. Germline V gene lookup returns CDR1 LNHDA and CDR2 SQIVND (reference sequence). The CDR3 length is 16 residues. The J segment lost 5 bases and the V segment lost 7 bases, leaving 15 bases of the junction unmatched. CDR3 amino acids: CASTRSVGQGNHEQYF. CDR3 DNA: TGTGCCAGTACCCGGAGCGTCGGACAGGGGAACCACGAGCAGTACTTC.

V is TRBV9 and J is TRBJ2-7, with D perhaps matching TRBD1 (5 bases). The CDR3 sequence is 10 residues long. Germline CDR1 reads SGDLS; CDR2 reads YYNGEE. Here the CDR3 reads CQRQSYEQYF. CDR3 nucleotide sequence: TGTCAAAGACAGTCCTACGAGCAGTACTTC.

The chain recombines TRBV15 with TRBJ2-3; D remains unclear. With 0 bases removed from V and 3 bases from J, the gap between germline ends came to 10 bases. From germline, CDR1 is LNHNV and CDR2 YYDKDF (reference sequence). CDR3 size: 15 residues. This CDR3 reads CATSRDLVATDTQYF. CDR3 DNA: TGTGCCACCAGCAGAGATTTGGTAGCTACAGATACGCAGTATTTT.